This TCR beta chain stems from a study of post-analysis software for immune sequencing data. Across the study: The courses of disease that were included comprised relapsing-remitting, secondary progressive and progressive-relapsing multiple sclerosis. Study-level points and caveats: Multiple sclerosis patients showed significantly lower normalized Chao1 diversity than controls did. Patients had higher frequencies than controls of about five TRBV segments, including TRBV5-6, TRBV5-1 and TRBV20-1.

CDR3 length equals 15 residues. Deletions cut 4 bases from V and 0 bases from J, with 12 bases between. CDR1 is SEHNR, CDR2 FQNEAQ, per germline (reference sequence). A note on this clonotype: What it binds is unknown.

Prepared libraries of TCR beta cDNA carried unique molecular identifiers. One entry per CDR3 protein results from TCRdb running MiXCR on the PCR reads. Of more than 500,000 distinct CDR3 sequences in the sample, 34% were seen once. The TCR was taken from a girl aged 2-17 years with multiple sclerosis. The gene calls are TRBV7-9 and TRBJ2-5; D might be TRBD2 (6 bases). The sequencing input was blood. CDR3 nucleotides: TGTGCCAGCAGCTCGGGACTTCGGTACCAAGAGACCCAGTACTTC. This gives the protein CASSSGLRYQETQYF. Complete variable domain (other parts from reference TRBV7-9 and TRBJ2-5): DTGVSQNPRHKITKRGQNVTFRCDPISEHNRLYWYRQTLGQGPEFLTYFQNEAQLEKSRLLSDRFSAERPKGSFSTLEIQRTEQGDSAMYLCASSSGLRYQETQYFGPGTRLLVL.